This TCR beta chain appears in the sequencing data of a study of blood T cell repertoires in COVID-19. The overall study: Acute-phase and convalescent COVID-19 samples originated in the United States, Italy and Spain.

The method was immunoSEQ multiplex PCR; TCRdb's version includes in-frame clones alone and lacks a portion of them. The profile shows under 250,000 clones, 70% to 90% of them singletons. After removal of 3 bases from V and 5 bases from J, the junction contained 5 bases not matched to a gene. CDR3 length: 15 amino acids. The germline V gene has CDR1 SNHLY and CDR2 FYNNEI. Sequences were obtained from peripheral blood. The chain links TRBV2 to TRBJ1-4, with TRBD1 matching 8 bases. The clonotype comes from a man in his 60s with acute or convalescent COVID-19. The CDR3 reads CASSDPGQVNEKLFF. The CDR3 DNA reads TGTGCCAGCAGTGATCCGGGACAGGTGAATGAAAAACTGTTTTTT.